The 10 T cell receptor beta chains given below trace back to one sample, sequenced in a study of blood T cell repertoires in COVID-19. Profiling relied on immunoSEQ multiplex PCR, and the TCRdb table lists in-frame clones only, not all of them. The sample has about 110,000 clones, over 60% seen once; the top ten hold roughly 4%. The sequenced material came from peripheral blood. Receptors were obtained from a man in his 70s with acute or convalescent COVID-19.

The chain combines TRBV6-1 with TRBJ1-6; D gene ambiguous. Germline lookup yields CDR1 MNHNS and CDR2 SASEGT. The ends were cut back, 2 bases at V and 5 bases at J, with 4 bases in the middle. The CDR3 is made up of 13 amino acids. The CDR3 loop is CASSERDNSPLHF. CDR3 coding DNA: TGTGCCAGCAGTGAAAGAGATAATTCACCCCTCCACTTT.

A single count supports this clone. This rearrangement joins TRBV2 to TRBJ2-5; TRBD1 aligns across 7 bases. The CDR3 is 13 amino acids. The V segment lost 6 bases and the J segment 3 bases; nucleotides outside the gene matches: 4. The germline V gene has CDR1 SNHLY and CDR2 FYNNEI. As DNA, the CDR3 is TGTGCCAGCAGGGTTGACAGGGAAGAGACCCAGTACTTC. Translation gives CASRVDREETQYF. Filled out from reference TRBV2 and TRBJ2-5, the complete variable domain reads EPEVTQTPSHQVTQMGQEVILRCVPISNHLYFYWYRQILGQKVEFLVSFYNNEISEKSEIFDDQFSVERPDGSNFTLKIRSTKLEDSAMYFCASRVDREETQYFGPGTRLLVL.

A remark on this clone: The sample has other DNA sequences that encode this CDR3 too. The CDR3 nucleotides read TGTGCCAGCAGCGTAGCCGCAGACAGCTCTGGAAACACCATATATTTT. Encoded protein: CASSVAADSSGNTIYF. This chain links TRBV9 with TRBJ1-3; D is perhaps TRBD1 (5 bases). The CDR3 extends over 16 amino acids. V shed 0 bases and J shed 0 bases, with 10 bases lying between them. CDR1 is SGDLS and CDR2 is YYNGEE in the germline V gene.

This rearrangement joins TRBV2 to TRBJ2-7, with 7 bases aligning to TRBD1. V shed 7 bases and J 4 bases; nucleotides not matched to a gene: 4. The CDR3 covers 12 residues. Germline-derived CDR1 and CDR2 are SNHLY and FYNNEI. Here the CDR3 reads CASTLRGYEQYF. The DNA for the CDR3 is TGTGCCAGCACTCTCAGGGGGTACGAGCAGTACTTC.

This chain joins TRBV6-6 and TRBJ1-1; 8 nucleotides line up with TRBD1. In germline, CDR1 is MNHNY, CDR2 SVGAGI (reference sequence). The CDR3 has 16 residues. Losses at the gene ends were 2 bases for V and 2 bases for J; bases not matched to a gene: 7. The CDR3 region has the DNA TGTGCCAGCAGTTACACCATCGGGACAGGTAACACTGAAGCTTTCTTT. Its protein product is CASSYTIGTGNTEAFF.

The genes are TRBV19 and TRBJ1-1; D remains unclear. In germline, CDR1 is LNHDA, CDR2 SQIVND (reference sequence). The CDR3 covers 13 residues. Trimming stripped 5 bases from V and 7 bases from J, with 14 bases between. The CDR3 here is CASSHPSTLEAFF. CDR3 DNA: TGTGCCAGTAGTCACCCCTCGACTCTTGAAGCTTTCTTT.

The chain couples TRBV5-4 to TRBJ1-6; TRBD1 aligns across 7 bases. The CDR3 is made up of 14 amino acids. In germline, CDR1 is SGHNT, CDR2 YYREEE (reference sequence). The J segment lost 8 bases and the V segment lost 3 bases, leaving 5 bases of the junction unmatched. CDR3 nucleotide sequence: TGTGCCAGCAGCTCGGGGGACAGCCATTCACCCCTCCACTTT. Translated: CASSSGDSHSPLHF.

This sequence joins TRBV19 and TRBJ1-5, with a tentative D call TRBD1 (6 bases). CDR3 size: 12 residues. The V and J ends lost 4 bases and 10 bases respectively, with 11 bases between them. Germline-derived CDR1 and CDR2 are LNHDA and SQIVND (reference sequence). The CDR3 DNA reads TGTGCCAGTAGTACCGCGGGGGGCCCCCAGCATTTT. The encoded protein is CASSTAGGPQHF.

The chain employs TRBV5-4 and TRBJ1-1; 10 nucleotides align to TRBD1. V shed 2 bases and J 2 bases; nucleotides not matched to a gene: 3. Per germline, CDR1 SGHNT and CDR2 YYREEE (reference sequence). The CDR3 length is 15 residues. The CDR3 loop reads CASSFWDRGNTEAFF. CDR3 coding DNA: TGTGCCAGCAGCTTTTGGGACAGGGGCAACACTGAAGCTTTCTTT. The complete variable domain, with remaining parts taken from reference TRBV5-4 and TRBJ1-1, reads ETGVTQSPTHLIKTRGQQVTLRCSSQSGHNTVSWYQQALGQGPQFIFQYYREEENGRGNFPPRFSGLQFPNYSSELNVNALELDDSALYLCASSFWDRGNTEAFFGQGTRLTVV.

V is TRBV12-5 and J is TRBJ2-4; tentatively, D is TRBD2 (5 bases). V lost 7 bases and J 4 bases, leaving 14 bases between the germline ends. The CDR3 is 14 residues long. The germline CDR1 and CDR2 sequences are LGHNT and FRNRAP. The CDR3 nucleotides read TGTGCTAGTGCACTCGGGATAACGAAAAACATTCAGTACTTC. Translating it yields CASALGITKNIQYF.